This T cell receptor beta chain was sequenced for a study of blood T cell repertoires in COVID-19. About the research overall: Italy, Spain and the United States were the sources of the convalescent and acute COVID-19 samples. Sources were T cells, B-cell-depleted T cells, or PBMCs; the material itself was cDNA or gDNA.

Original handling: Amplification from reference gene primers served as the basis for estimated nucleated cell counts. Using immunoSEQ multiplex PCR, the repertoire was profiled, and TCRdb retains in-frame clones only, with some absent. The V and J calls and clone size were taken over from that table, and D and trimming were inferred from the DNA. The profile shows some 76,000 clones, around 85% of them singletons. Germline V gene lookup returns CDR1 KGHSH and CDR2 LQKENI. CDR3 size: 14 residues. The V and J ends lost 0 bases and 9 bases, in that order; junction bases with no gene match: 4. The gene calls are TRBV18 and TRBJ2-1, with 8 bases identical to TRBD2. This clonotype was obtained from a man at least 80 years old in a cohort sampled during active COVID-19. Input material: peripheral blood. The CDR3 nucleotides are TGTGCCAGCTCACCACCATCACTAGCGGTTGAGCAGTTCTTC. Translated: CASSPPSLAVEQFF.